The T cell receptor beta chain under discussion was sequenced for a study of metastatic and nonmetastatic thyroid tumors. As for the study in general: A comparison of repertoires was made across blood and tumor or nodule tissue from malignant and benign thyroid patients. General study points: As reported, TCR beta diversity in blood and tumor was significantly higher in malignant thyroid tumors than in benign nodules.

The CDR3 runs 13 residues. Looked up from germline, CDR1 is SGHAT and CDR2 is FQNNGV. Trimming left V 4 bases short and J 3 bases short, with 9 bases between. This clone was found many times. Antigen specificity is unknown. All patients were treatment-naive before thyroid surgery. Per the authors' pipeline: Differences in CDR3 between clinicopathological groups were drawn on to build a classifier intended to discriminate distant-metastatic papillary thyroid cancer patients. TCRdb re-called the PCR reads via MiXCR. None of the V and J calls come from the authors' own analysis; TCRdb made them. Of around 42,000 clones in the sample, over 10% are singletons; the top ten hold approximately 20%.

The specimen sequenced was blood. This TCR derives from a female donor with papillary thyroid cancer or a benign thyroid nodule (not recorded which). Some clones in this sample may be carry-over from other donors' samples. The chain recombines TRBV11-2 with TRBJ1-1; tentatively, D is TRBD1 (6 bases). Written as DNA, the CDR3 is TGTGCCAGCAGCTCGACAGGTTACACTGAAGCTTTCTTT. Its translation is CASSSTGYTEAFF. The variable domain in full, with the rest retrieved from reference TRBV11-2 and TRBJ1-1, is EAGVAQSPRYKIIEKRQSVAFWCNPISGHATLYWYQQILGQGPKLLIQFQNNGVVDDSQLPKDRFSAERLKGVDSTLKIQPAKLEDSAVYLCASSSTGYTEAFFGQGTRLTVV.